The present TCR beta chain was sequenced within a study of cytomegalovirus exposure and HLA in healthy donors. This CDR3 is built from 14 residues. V was trimmed by 6 bases and J by 3 bases, leaving 14 bases between them. The germline gives CDR1 SNHLY, CDR2 FYNNEI. The study ran its PCR with 60 Vbeta and 13 Jbeta primers. TCRdb's copy holds only in-frame clones and misses some; the assay was immunoSEQ multiplex PCR. The sample has roughly 54,000 clones, and its top ten clones hold 10% to 15%. Sequencing input: PBMCs. The TCR originated in a woman in her thirties in good health and CMV-seropositive. This chain joins TRBV2 and TRBJ1-1; tentatively, D is TRBD1 (5 bases). The CDR3 coding sequence is TGTGCCAGCAGGGGGGGGACGCTGGACACTGAAGCTTTCTTT. It specifies CASRGGTLDTEAFF.